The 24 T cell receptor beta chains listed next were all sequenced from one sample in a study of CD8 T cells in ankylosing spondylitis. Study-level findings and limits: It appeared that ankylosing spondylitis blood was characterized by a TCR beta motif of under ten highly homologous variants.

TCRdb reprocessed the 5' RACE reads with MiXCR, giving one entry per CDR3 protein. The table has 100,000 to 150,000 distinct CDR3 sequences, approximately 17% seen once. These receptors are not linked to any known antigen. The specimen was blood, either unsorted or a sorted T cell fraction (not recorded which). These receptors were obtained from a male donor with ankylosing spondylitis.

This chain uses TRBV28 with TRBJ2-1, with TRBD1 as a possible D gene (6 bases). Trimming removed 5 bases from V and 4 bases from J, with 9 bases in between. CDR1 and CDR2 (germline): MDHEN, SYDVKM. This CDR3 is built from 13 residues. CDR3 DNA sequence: TGTGCCAGCAGTATCACAGGGTACAATGAGCAGTTCTTC. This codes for CASSITGYNEQFF. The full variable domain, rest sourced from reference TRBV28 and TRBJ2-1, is DVKVTQSSRYLVKRTGEKVFLECVQDMDHENMFWYRQDPGLGLRLIYFSYDVKMKEKGDIPEGYSVSREKKERFSLILESASTNQTSMYLCASSITGYNEQFFGPGTRLTVL.

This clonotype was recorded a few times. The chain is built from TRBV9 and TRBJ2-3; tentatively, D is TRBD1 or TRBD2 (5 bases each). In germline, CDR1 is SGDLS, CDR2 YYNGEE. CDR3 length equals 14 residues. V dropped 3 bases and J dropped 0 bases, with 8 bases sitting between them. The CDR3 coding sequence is TGTGCCAGCAGCGAGAGGGGAAGCACAGATACGCAGTATTTT. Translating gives CASSERGSTDTQYF.

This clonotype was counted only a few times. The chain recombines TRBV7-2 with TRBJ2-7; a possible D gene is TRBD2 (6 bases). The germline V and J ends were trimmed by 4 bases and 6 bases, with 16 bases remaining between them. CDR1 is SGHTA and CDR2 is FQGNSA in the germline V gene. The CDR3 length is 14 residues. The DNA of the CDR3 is TGTGCCAGCAGCTCCAGACTAGAAGACGCCGAGCAGTACTTC. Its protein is CASSSRLEDAEQYF.

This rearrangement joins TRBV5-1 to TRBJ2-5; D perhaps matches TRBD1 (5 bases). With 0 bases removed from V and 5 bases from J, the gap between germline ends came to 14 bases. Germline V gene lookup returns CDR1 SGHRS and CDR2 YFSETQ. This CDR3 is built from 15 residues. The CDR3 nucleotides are TGCGCCAGCAGCTTGGTCCCAGGGATGGGGGAGACCCAGTACTTC. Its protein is CASSLVPGMGETQYF.

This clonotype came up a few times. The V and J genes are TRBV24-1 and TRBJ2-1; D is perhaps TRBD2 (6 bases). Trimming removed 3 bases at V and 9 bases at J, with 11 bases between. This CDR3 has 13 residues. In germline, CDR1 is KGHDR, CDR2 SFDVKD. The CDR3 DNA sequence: TGTGCCACCAGTGATGGACTACGGCTTGAGCAGTTCTTC. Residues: CATSDGLRLEQFF.

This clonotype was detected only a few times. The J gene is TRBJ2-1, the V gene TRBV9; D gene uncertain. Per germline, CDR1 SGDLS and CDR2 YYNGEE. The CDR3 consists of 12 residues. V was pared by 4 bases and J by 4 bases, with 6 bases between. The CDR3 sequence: CASSSHYNEQFF. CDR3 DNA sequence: TGTGCCAGCAGCTCCCATTACAATGAGCAGTTCTTC.

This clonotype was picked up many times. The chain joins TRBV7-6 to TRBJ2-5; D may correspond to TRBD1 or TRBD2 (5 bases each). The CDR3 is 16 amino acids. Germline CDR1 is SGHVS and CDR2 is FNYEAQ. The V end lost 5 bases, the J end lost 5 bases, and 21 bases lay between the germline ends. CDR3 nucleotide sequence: TGTGCCAGCAGCAGAAGGGACCGGTCGTTTGAGGAGACCCAGTACTTC. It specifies CASSRRDRSFEETQYF.

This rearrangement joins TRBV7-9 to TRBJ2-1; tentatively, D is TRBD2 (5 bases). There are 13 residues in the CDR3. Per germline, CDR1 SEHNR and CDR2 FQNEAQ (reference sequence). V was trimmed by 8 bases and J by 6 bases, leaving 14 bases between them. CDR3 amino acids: CASGFSSSNEQFF. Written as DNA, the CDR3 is TGTGCCAGCGGATTCTCTAGCAGCAATGAGCAGTTCTTC.

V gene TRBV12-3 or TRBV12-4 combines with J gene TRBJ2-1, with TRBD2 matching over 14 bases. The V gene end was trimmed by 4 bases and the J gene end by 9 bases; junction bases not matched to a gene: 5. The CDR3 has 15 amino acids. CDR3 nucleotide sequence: TGTGCCAGCAGTTCCGGGACTAGCGGGAGTGGTGAGCAGTTCTTC. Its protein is CASSSGTSGSGEQFF.

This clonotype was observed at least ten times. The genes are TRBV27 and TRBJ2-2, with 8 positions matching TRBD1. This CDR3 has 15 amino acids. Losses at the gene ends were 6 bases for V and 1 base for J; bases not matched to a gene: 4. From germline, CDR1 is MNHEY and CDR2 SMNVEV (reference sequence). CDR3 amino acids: CASSPGTGNTGELFF. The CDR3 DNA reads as TGTGCCAGCAGCCCCGGGACAGGGAACACCGGGGAGCTGTTTTTT.

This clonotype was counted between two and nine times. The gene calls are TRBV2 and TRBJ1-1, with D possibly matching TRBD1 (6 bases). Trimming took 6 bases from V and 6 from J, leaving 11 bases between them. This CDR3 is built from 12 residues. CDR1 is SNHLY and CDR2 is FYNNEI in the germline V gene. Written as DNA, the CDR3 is TGTGCCAGCAGGAGGGACAATCCTGAAGCTTTCTTT. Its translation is CASRRDNPEAFF. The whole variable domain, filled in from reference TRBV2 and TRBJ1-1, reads EPEVTQTPSHQVTQMGQEVILRCVPISNHLYFYWYRQILGQKVEFLVSFYNNEISEKSEIFDDQFSVERPDGSNFTLKIRSTKLEDSAMYFCASRRDNPEAFFGQGTRLTVV.

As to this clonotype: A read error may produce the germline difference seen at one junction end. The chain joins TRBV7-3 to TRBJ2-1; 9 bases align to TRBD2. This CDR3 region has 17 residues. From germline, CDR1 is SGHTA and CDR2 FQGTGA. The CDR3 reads CASSLPDGSREGNEHFF. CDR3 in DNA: TGTGCCAGCAGCCTTCCAGATGGATCGCGGGAGGGCAATGAGCATTTCTTC.

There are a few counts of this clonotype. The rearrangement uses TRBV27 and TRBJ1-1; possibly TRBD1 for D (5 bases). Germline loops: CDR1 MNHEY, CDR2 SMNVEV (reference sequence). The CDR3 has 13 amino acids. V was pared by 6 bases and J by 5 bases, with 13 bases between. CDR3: CASSLQGTTEAFF. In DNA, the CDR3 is TGTGCCAGCAGCCTCCAGGGTACAACTGAAGCTTTCTTT.

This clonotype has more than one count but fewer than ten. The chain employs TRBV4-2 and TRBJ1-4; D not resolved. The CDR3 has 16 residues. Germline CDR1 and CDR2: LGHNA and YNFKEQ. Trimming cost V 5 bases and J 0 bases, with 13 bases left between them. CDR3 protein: CASSRAGLATNEKLFF. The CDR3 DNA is TGTGCCAGCAGCAGGGCGGGATTAGCAACTAATGAAAAACTGTTTTTT.

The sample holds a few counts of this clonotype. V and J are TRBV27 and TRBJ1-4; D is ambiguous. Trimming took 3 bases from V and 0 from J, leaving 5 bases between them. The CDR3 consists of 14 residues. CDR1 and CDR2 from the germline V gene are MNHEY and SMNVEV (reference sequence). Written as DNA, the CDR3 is TGTGCCAGCAGTTTTGCAGCAACTAATGAAAAACTGTTTTTT. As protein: CASSFAATNEKLFF.

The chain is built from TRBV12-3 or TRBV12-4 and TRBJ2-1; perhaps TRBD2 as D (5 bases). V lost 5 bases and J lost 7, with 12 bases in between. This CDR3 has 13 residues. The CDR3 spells CASSPGIWNEQFF. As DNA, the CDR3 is TGTGCCAGCAGTCCCGGGATTTGGAATGAGCAGTTCTTC.

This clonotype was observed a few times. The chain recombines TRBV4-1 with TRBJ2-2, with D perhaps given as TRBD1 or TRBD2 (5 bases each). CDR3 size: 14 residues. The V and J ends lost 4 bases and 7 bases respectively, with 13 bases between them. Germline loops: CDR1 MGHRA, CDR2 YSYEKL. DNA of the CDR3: TGCGCCAGCAGCCCGCCGGGGCAGGACGGGGAGCTGTTTTTT. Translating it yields CASSPPGQDGELFF.

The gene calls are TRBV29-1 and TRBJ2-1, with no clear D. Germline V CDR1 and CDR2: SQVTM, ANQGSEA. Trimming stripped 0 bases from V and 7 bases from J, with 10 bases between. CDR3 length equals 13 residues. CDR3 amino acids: CSVEDASMNEQFF. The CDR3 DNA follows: TGCAGCGTTGAAGATGCTAGTATGAATGAGCAGTTCTTC.

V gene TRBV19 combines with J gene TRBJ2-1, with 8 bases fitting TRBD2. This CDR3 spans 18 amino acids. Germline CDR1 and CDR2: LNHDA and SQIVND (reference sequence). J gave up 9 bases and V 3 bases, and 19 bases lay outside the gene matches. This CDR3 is CASSIPTILAARAPEQFF. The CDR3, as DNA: TGTGCCAGTAGTATCCCGACCATACTAGCGGCGAGGGCCCCTGAGCAGTTCTTC.

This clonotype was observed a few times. CDR3 amino acids: CASSIDRFGTGELFF. The CDR3 DNA sequence: TGTGCCAGCAGCATAGACAGGTTCGGCACCGGGGAGCTGTTTTTT. The chain combines TRBV7-9 with TRBJ2-2, with TRBD1 as a possible D gene (6 bases). Germline loops: CDR1 SEHNR, CDR2 FQNEAQ (reference sequence). The CDR3 totals 15 residues. V was cut by 5 bases and J by 4 bases, with 14 bases left in between. The full variable domain, in which reference TRBV7-9 and TRBJ2-2 provide the parts outside the CDR3, is DTGVSQNPRHKITKRGQNVTFRCDPISEHNRLYWYRQTLGQGPEFLTYFQNEAQLEKSRLLSDRFSAERPKGSFSTLEIQRTEQGDSAMYLCASSIDRFGTGELFFGEGSRLTVL.

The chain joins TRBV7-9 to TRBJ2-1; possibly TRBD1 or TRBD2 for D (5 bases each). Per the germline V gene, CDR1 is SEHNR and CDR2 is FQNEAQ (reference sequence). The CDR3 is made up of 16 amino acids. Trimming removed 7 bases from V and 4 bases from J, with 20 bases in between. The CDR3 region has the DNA TGTGCCAGCATTTGGGCTGGGGGAGCGCGATACAATGAGCAGTTCTTC. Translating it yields CASIWAGGARYNEQFF.

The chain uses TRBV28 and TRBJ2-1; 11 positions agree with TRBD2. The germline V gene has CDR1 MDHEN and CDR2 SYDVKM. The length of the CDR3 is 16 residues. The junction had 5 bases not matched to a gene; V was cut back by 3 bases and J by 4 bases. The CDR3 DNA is TGTGCCAGCAGTTTGAGGGGACTAGCGGCTTACAATGAGCAGTTCTTC. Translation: CASSLRGLAAYNEQFF.

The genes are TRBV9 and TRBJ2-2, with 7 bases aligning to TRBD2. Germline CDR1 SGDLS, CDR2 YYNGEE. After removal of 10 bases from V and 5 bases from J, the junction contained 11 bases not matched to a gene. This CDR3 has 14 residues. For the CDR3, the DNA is TGTGCCTCTACTGGGCGGGAGCGGACCGGGGAGCTGTTTTTT. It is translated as CASTGRERTGELFF.

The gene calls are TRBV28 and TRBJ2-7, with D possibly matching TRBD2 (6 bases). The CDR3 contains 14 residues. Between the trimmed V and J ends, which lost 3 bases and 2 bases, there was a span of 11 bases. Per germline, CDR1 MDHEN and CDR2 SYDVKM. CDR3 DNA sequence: TGTGCCAGCAGTTTTGGAGGGATAGCCTACGAGCAGTACTTC. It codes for CASSFGGIAYEQYF.